The TCR beta chain described here comes from a study of blood T cell repertoires in COVID-19. About the research overall: Both acute and convalescent COVID-19 samples were obtained from the United States, Italy and Spain.

Using immunoSEQ multiplex PCR, the repertoire was profiled, and TCRdb retains in-frame clones only, with some absent. The sample includes about 310,000 clones, 87% of them seen just once. This clone was observed once. Specimen: PBMCs or T cells enriched from blood (not recorded which). The source of this sequence is a woman aged 18-30 years who had recovered from COVID-19.

CDR3 protein: CASSDLITGELFF. CDR3 in DNA: TGTGCCAGCAGCGACTTAATAACCGGGGAGCTGTTTTTT. The chain joins TRBV7-8 to TRBJ2-2; no clear D gene. Germline V gene lookup returns CDR1 SGHVS and CDR2 FQNEAQ. V was shortened by 5 bases and J by 5 bases, with 9 bases between the two germline ends. The CDR3 loop spans 13 amino acids.